Sequencing of this TCR beta chain was carried out in a study of shared clonotypes between healthy human individuals (dated by TCRdb to the early 2020s). Background for the entire study: The cohort comprised a couple of women and a few men aged 18 to 49 years. Blood TCR repertoires of about five healthy adults were deeply sequenced to estimate repertoire size and the extent of clonotype sharing between individuals. To increase sequencing depth and limit assay-specific biases, different laboratories used diverse techniques to prepare libraries and sequence TCR repertoires. For each donor, three plates each were used for CD4 naive and CD4 memory, two plates were used for CD8 naive, and one plate was used for CD8 memory. Each donor's leukapheresis produced roughly between about 0.8 and 8.9 billion PBMCs.

Turning to this clone: It has no known antigen specificity. Qualities for individual bases were not recorded, and no much larger clone is one base off.

Donors were healthy HIV-negative adults with no recently reported acute infections or vaccinations. All donors were Caucasian adults living in Nashville, Tennessee, USA. CD4+ T cells were enriched through magnetic negative selection, after which naive cells were positively selected on CD45RA and the remaining negative fraction served as the memory subset. Blood was obtained by leukapheresis, after which PBMCs were separated by Ficoll-Histopaque density gradient centrifugation and cryopreserved in liquid nitrogen vapor phase. Analytical flow cytometry was used to check the purity and quantity of each magnetically sorted T cell population. Genomic DNA was isolated from every sorted fraction and measured by UV absorbance on a Nanodrop 2000c. Points the paper makes about the study in general: Pairwise subsampling indicated that sequencing depth was expected to affect the degree of clonotype sharing among donors. Larger estimated clonotype richness was generally found for naive subsets than for memory subsets. Incomplete sequencing was indicated by rarefaction of sorted-subset datasets, despite the large sequencing depth. Compared with non-shared clonotypes, the clonotypes found in all four sorted-subset donors had higher generation probabilities. About 4.5% of naive CD4, around 3.5% of naive CD8, roughly 2.4% of memory CD4, and approximately 0.4% of memory CD8 clonotypes were shared across several donors. Sampling was restricted to blood, and TCR repertoires in tissue are likely to differ from TCR repertoires in blood. Because the study included a small number of donors, the genetic and exposure-history diversity represented was limited.

TCR CDR3 regions were amplified from genomic DNA by multiplex PCR using the deep immunoSEQ assay. Extracted genomic DNA from each cell subset was distributed evenly across all wells of several immunoSEQ 96-well plates, and each plate was treated as a replicate. Each replicate PCR for sorted subsets received roughly 0.2 ug genomic DNA, equal to about 30,000 T cell genomes. The purified libraries were quantified using a Qubit 3.0 fluorometer, sized with a Bioanalyzer 2100, and then quantified again using the KAPA Library Quantification kit. Every immunoSEQ 96-well plate was sequenced on a dedicated single-read 150-cycle Illumina NextSeq 550 flow cell. Per the source publication's procedure: Because the immunoSEQ output included only junctional sequences and no quality scores, the filtering could not be the same as the filtering used for full-length reads. To assign V/J genes and CDR3, sequences were annotated against IMGT germline references using PyIR, a Python wrapper for IgBLAST v1.9. Reads were filtered out if the reads had weak V/J assignments (E-value above 1e-6), no CDR3, stop codons, out-of-frame junctions, or ambiguous translated residues. A V3J clonotype was defined by an identical inferred V gene, J gene, and CDR3 amino acid sequence. The percentage overlap between two repertoires was calculated by dividing the number of shared unique clonotypes by the size of the smaller repertoire. Three approaches were used to assess repertoire richness: RTK rarefaction, the Chao1 estimator, and Recon v2.1 estimates of unobserved clonotypes. Generation probabilities for all TCRbeta clonotypes obtained by the gDNA method from a handful of donors were computed using OLGA. Not all clones reach the TCRdb copy of this immuneACCESS table, which keeps in-frame sequences only. Checked studies attribute under half of the gap to unresolved V genes and leave the rest unexplained. The V and J calls and clone size are taken from that table; D and trimming were inferred from the DNA. For this sample there are around 1,000,000 clones; 60% to 80% appear just once. Over 0.8% of the sample is held by the ten biggest clonotypes.

CDR1 and CDR2 are drawn from the germline V gene: LGHNA, YSLEER. The V end gives up 2 bases and the J end 0 bases, leaving 6 bases in the junction not matched to a gene. From cysteine to phenylalanine, the CDR3 is 17 amino acids long. Of all the DNA, just the CDR3 is kept, 51 bases in frame from base 1. The clonotype originates from a man in his late teens or twenties in good health. Some clones in this sample may be carry-over from other donors' samples. Here the chain combines TRBV4-3 and TRBJ2-1, with 8 middle bases fitting TRBD2. The sample taken for sequencing was memory CD4+ T cells from PBMCs. This sample's cell subset or site label indicates: CD45RA-negative fraction. DNA sequence: TGCGCCAGCAGCCAACAACGGGGGGGTCACTCCTACAATGAGCAGTTCTTC. Its translation reads: CASSQQRGGHSYNEQFF.